The 8 T cell receptor beta chains listed next were all sequenced from one sample in a study of blood T cell repertoires in acute mononucleosis. The protocol was immunoSEQ multiplex PCR, while the TCRdb copy is restricted to in-frame clones and leaves out a portion. In the table there are around 1,500 clones, 20% to 30% of which are singletons. Time point: convalescence about 6 months (5-8 months) after acute presentation (visit 7). Sequencing used EBV YVL epitope tetramer+ CD8+ T cells sorted from PBMCs, obtained during convalescence from infectious mononucleosis. Subset described: CD8 T cells binding a tetramer with EBV BRLF1 109-117 peptide (YVL-BR). These receptor sequences come from a woman younger than 30 with infectious mononucleosis caused by EBV.

On this clone: This likely reflects a read error, since a far larger clone is one base away. The CDR3 nucleotides are TGTGCCAGCAGCTTAGGTACTCTTCTCGGCACTCAAGCTTTCTTT. Amino acid sequence: CASSLGTLLGTQAFF. The chain couples TRBV11-2 to TRBJ1-1; D remains unclear. CDR1 and CDR2 (germline): SGHAT, FQNNGV. This CDR3 has 15 residues.

In the case of this clone: The DNA is left out, because the CDR3 cannot be placed on it with certainty; the CDR3 is given as TCRdb lists it. Other DNA sequences in the sample encode the same CDR3. V and J are TRBV29-1 and TRBJ2-2; the table's D call of TRBD2 was not tested on the DNA. The CDR3 region is 20 residues in length, termini included. From germline, CDR1 is SQVTM and CDR2 ANQGSEA. The CDR3 loop reads CSVAKPAGLAGGSNTGSCFF.

This clone was picked up many times. V usage is TRBV7-9 and J usage is TRBJ2-4; D may be TRBD1 (5 bases). V was trimmed by 5 bases and J by 2 bases, leaving 16 bases between them. Germline V gives CDR1 SEHNR, CDR2 FQNEAQ (reference sequence). This CDR3 spans 16 amino acids. Written as DNA, the CDR3 is TGTGCCAGCAGCCCTCTTCGATGGGGCTCCAAAAACATTCAGTACTTC. Amino acid sequence: CASSPLRWGSKNIQYF.

This clone has a single count. The junction departs from the called germline gene at one end, perhaps through a read error. The gene calls are TRBV10-3 and TRBJ2-1; D is possibly TRBD2 (6 bases). The CDR3 has 12 residues. Looked up from germline, CDR1 is ENHRY and CDR2 is SYGVKD. CDR3 residues: CASSPMGGEQFF. The CDR3 DNA reads TGTGCCAGCAGTCCCATGGGGGGTGAGCAGTTCTTC.

In this sample, this clone turned up many times. The CDR3 here is CASSDWQGESNEQFF. The CDR3 DNA is TGTGCCAGCAGTGATTGGCAGGGGGAATCAAATGAGCAGTTCTTC. The rearrangement joins TRBV7-3 to TRBJ2-1; TRBD1 matches at 7 bases. J gave up 7 bases and V 6 bases, and 12 bases lay outside the gene matches. The germline gives CDR1 SGHTA, CDR2 FQGTGA. The CDR3 consists of 15 residues.

Note on this clone: Relative to the germline gene, one junction end is altered; a read error may explain this. The J gene is TRBJ2-1, the V gene TRBV29-1, with 14 bases lining up with TRBD2. Germline V gene lookup returns CDR1 SQVTM and CDR2 ANQGSEA. The length of the CDR3 is 21 residues. CDR3 DNA sequence: TGCTGCGTAGGAGGGACAGGGTGCGGGACTAGCGGGGGATACTCCTACAATGAGCAGTTCTTC. This codes for CCVGGTGCGTSGGYSYNEQFF.

This clone was detected a few times. The rearrangement joins TRBV6-4 to TRBJ2-1, with D unclear. The CDR3 totals 11 residues. The germline V and J ends were trimmed by 4 bases and 5 bases, with 3 bases remaining between them. CDR1 and CDR2 from the germline V gene are MRHNA and SNTAGT. CDR3 amino acids: CASSAHNEQFF. DNA for the CDR3: TGTGCCAGCAGTGCCCACAATGAGCAGTTCTTC.

As to this clone: This is likely an artifact of a read error, given a far larger clone one base away. V usage is TRBV28 and J usage is TRBJ2-5; a weak D match, TRBD1 (5 bases). CDR1 and CDR2 (germline): MDHEN, SYDVKM. The CDR3 loop spans 15 amino acids. With 7 bases removed from V and 5 bases from J, the gap between germline ends came to 20 bases. This chain's CDR3 is CASIPTLGQAETQYF. The CDR3 nucleotides are TGTGCCAGCATACCTACTCTGGGGCAAGCGGAGACCCAGTACTTC.